The 24 T cell receptor beta chains below were found in one sample sequenced in a study of T cell responses to AZD1222 COVID-19 vaccine listed by TCRdb under 2021. Receptor libraries were prepared by the immunoSEQ multiplex PCR assay. This immuneACCESS table, as held by TCRdb, lists in-frame sequences with V and J called but not all clones. Of the missing ones, under half trace to an unresolved V gene in checked studies; the others have no known cause. This sample holds 120,000 or so clones; about 89% were observed only once. 10% of the sample comes from the top ten. The sample's time point label is to be understood as: baseline before first vaccination. Sequencing was performed on peripheral blood, taken on day 0 of AZD1222 vaccination. All receptors come from an adult in good health.

This clone was detected a few times. This rearrangement joins TRBV13 to TRBJ2-5; D is perhaps TRBD1 or TRBD2 (6 bases each). Trimming removed 5 bases at V and 6 bases at J, with 16 bases between. CDR1 and CDR2 (germline): PRHDT, FYEKMQ (reference sequence). The CDR3 runs to 14 residues. The CDR3 protein is CASSLRGPEKTQYF. In nucleotides, the CDR3 is TGTGCCAGCAGCCTCCGGGGGCCAGAAAAGACCCAGTACTTC. Based on the CDR3 plus reference TRBV13 and TRBJ2-5, the full variable domain is AAGVIQSPRHLIKEKRETATLKCYPIPRHDTVYWYQQGPGQDPQFLISFYEKMQSDKGSIPDRFSAQQFSDYHSELNMSSLELGDSALYFCASSLRGPEKTQYFGPGTRLLVL.

The chain recombines TRBV5-1 with TRBJ2-3; TRBD2 is a possible D gene (6 bases). Trimming removed 7 bases from V and 0 bases from J, with 9 bases in between. Per the germline V gene, CDR1 is SGHRS and CDR2 is YFSETQ. The CDR3 has 13 residues. The DNA of the CDR3 is TGCGCCAGCCGGAGGGCTAGCACAGATACGCAGTATTTT. Translation gives CASRRASTDTQYF.

This clone showed up just once. This chain connects TRBV19 to TRBJ2-3, with unresolved D. Looked up from germline, CDR1 is LNHDA and CDR2 is SQIVND (reference sequence). V lost 3 bases and J lost 2, with 9 bases in between. The CDR3 is 14 residues long. Here the CDR3 DNA reads TGTGCCAGTAGTATTGTGGCGGACACAGATACGCAGTATTTT. Its protein is CASSIVADTDTQYF. The variable domain in full, completed from reference TRBV19 and TRBJ2-3, reads DGGITQSPKYLFRKEGQNVTLSCEQNLNHDAMYWYRQDPGQGLRLIYYSQIVNDFQKGDIAEGYSVSREKKESFPLTVTSAQKNPTAFYLCASSIVADTDTQYFGPGTRLTVL.

This chain connects TRBV19 to TRBJ1-6, with D tentatively TRBD1 (5 bases). Germline V gene data show CDR1 as LNHDA and CDR2 as SQIVND (reference sequence). V lost 5 bases and J 7 bases, leaving 9 bases between the germline ends. This CDR3 has 13 amino acids. The CDR3 reads CASSRGGNSPLHF. The DNA for the CDR3 is TGTGCCAGTAGTCGGGGGGGGAATTCACCCCTCCACTTT. Together with reference TRBV19 and TRBJ1-6, the CDR3 gives the full variable domain: DGGITQSPKYLFRKEGQNVTLSCEQNLNHDAMYWYRQDPGQGLRLIYYSQIVNDFQKGDIAEGYSVSREKKESFPLTVTSAQKNPTAFYLCASSRGGNSPLHFGNGTRLTVT.

This clone has only one observation. The V call is TRBV27, the J call TRBJ2-5, with D possibly TRBD1 on 6 matching bases. Germline CDR1 MNHEY, CDR2 SMNVEV (reference sequence). This CDR3 contains 15 residues. With 9 bases removed from V and 1 base from J, the gap between germline ends came to 18 bases. The CDR3 sequence: CASRSLRGAQETQYF. The CDR3 nucleotides read TGTGCCAGTCGGTCCCTCAGGGGTGCCCAAGAGACCCAGTACTTC.

This sequence joins TRBV4-1 and TRBJ1-4; no clear D. V lost 5 bases, J lost 0 bases, and 10 bases lay in between. This CDR3 comprises 15 residues. Germline CDR1 MGHRA, CDR2 YSYEKL. The CDR3 spells CASSIGGATNEKLFF. In DNA, the CDR3 is TGCGCCAGCAGCATCGGCGGAGCAACTAATGAAAAACTGTTTTTT.

The V gene is TRBV7-3, the J gene TRBJ2-5; TRBD2 agrees at 8 bases. The trim removed 4 bases at V and 2 bases at J, leaving 21 bases unmatched. CDR3 size: 20 residues. Germline lookup yields CDR1 SGHTA and CDR2 FQGTGA. In DNA form, the CDR3 reads TGTGCCAGCAGCTGGGCAGGGGCCCCTTCGGGAGGGGAGGGACAAGAGACCCAGTACTTC. The encoded protein is CASSWAGAPSGGEGQETQYF.

V is TRBV5-1 and J is TRBJ2-1, with 14 bases identical to TRBD2. Germline CDR1 and CDR2: SGHRS and YFSETQ. Trimming removed 4 bases from V and 3 bases from J; junction bases left unmatched: 12. The CDR3 runs to 19 residues. In DNA, the CDR3 is TGCGCCAGCAGCACCACGGGACTAGCGGGGGCCTTTCTCTACAATGAGCAGTTCTTC. Its translation: CASSTTGLAGAFLYNEQFF.

The chain uses TRBV28 and TRBJ2-7; the D gene is possibly TRBD1 (6 bases). Per the germline V gene, CDR1 is MDHEN and CDR2 is SYDVKM. V gave up 7 bases and J gave up 0 bases, with 16 bases separating them. The CDR3 is 15 residues long. The CDR3 nucleotides read TGTGCCAGCATCGCCGGGGACACCTCCTCCTACGAGCAGTACTTC. It is translated as CASIAGDTSSYEQYF.

This clone was picked up one time. Here the CDR3 reads CASRTRDRGIEQFF. CDR3 in DNA: TGTGCCAGCAGAACCCGGGACAGGGGCATTGAGCAGTTCTTC. The chain links TRBV6-5 to TRBJ2-1; TRBD1 matches 10 bases. Germline V CDR1 and CDR2: MNHEY, SVGAGI. J was trimmed by 9 bases and V by 6 bases; bases with no gene match: 8. The CDR3 is 14 amino acids.

Concerning this clone itself: Within the sample, other DNA sequences also encode this same CDR3. V gene TRBV9 combines with J gene TRBJ2-7, with 7 bases identical to TRBD2. V was pared by 2 bases and J by 0 bases, with 2 bases of the junction left unmatched. The CDR3 contains 14 residues. Germline loops: CDR1 SGDLS, CDR2 YYNGEE. The CDR3 sequence: CASSVGGSSYEQYF. The CDR3 DNA reads as TGTGCCAGCAGCGTCGGGGGGAGCTCCTACGAGCAGTACTTC.

This clone was observed a single time. V gene TRBV29-1 combines with J gene TRBJ2-1; D gene uncertain. CDR1 SQVTM and CDR2 ANQGSEA come from the germline V gene. The ends were cut back, 4 bases at V and 0 bases at J, with 13 bases in the middle. CDR3 length: 15 amino acids. CDR3 DNA: TGCAGCGTTGCGGCCTCAGCCTACTCCTACAATGAGCAGTTCTTC. Translation: CSVAASAYSYNEQFF.

V usage is TRBV4-2 and J usage is TRBJ2-7, with D maybe TRBD2 (6 bases). V was cut by 1 base and J by 5 bases, with 15 bases left in between. Germline lookup yields CDR1 LGHNA and CDR2 YNFKEQ. The CDR3 is made up of 15 amino acids. This chain's CDR3 is CASSQGPLASHEQYF. The CDR3, as DNA: TGTGCCAGCAGCCAAGGTCCGCTAGCGTCTCACGAGCAGTACTTC.

This clone was seen only a few times. The chain links TRBV7-9 to TRBJ2-7; D is possibly TRBD2 (6 bases). CDR3 length equals 14 residues. The V gene's germline CDR1 is SEHNR and CDR2 FQNEAQ (reference sequence). The ends were cut back, 5 bases at V and 2 bases at J, with 13 bases in the middle. The DNA of the CDR3 is TGTGCCAGCAGCCTAATGCGGGGTCCCTACGAGCAGTACTTC. It codes for CASSLMRGPYEQYF.

This chain uses TRBV5-4 with TRBJ1-2, with 7 bases aligning to TRBD1. Per the germline V gene, CDR1 is SGHNT and CDR2 is YYREEE (reference sequence). The CDR3 length is 14 residues. V was clipped by 4 bases and J by 2 bases; unmatched bases: 5. Here the CDR3 reads CASSPGGRNYGYTF. The CDR3 coding sequence is TGTGCCAGCAGCCCAGGGGGGAGGAACTATGGCTACACCTTC.

The chain employs TRBV12-5 and TRBJ2-7; tentative D call: TRBD1 (6 bases). Germline values: CDR1 LGHNT, CDR2 FRNRAP. The V end was cut by 6 bases, the J end by 1 base, with 13 bases between. The CDR3 sequence is 14 residues long. The DNA for the CDR3 is TGTGCTAGTGGAGACGATGGACAGTCCTACGAGCAGTACTTC. Its translation is CASGDDGQSYEQYF.

The V gene is TRBV19, the J gene TRBJ2-7; D gene unclear. This CDR3 is built from 12 residues. Germline V gives CDR1 LNHDA, CDR2 SQIVND (reference sequence). Deletions cut 2 bases from V and 6 bases from J, with 8 bases between. CDR3 sequence: CASSITVGEQYF. CDR3 nucleotides: TGTGCCAGTAGTATAACCGTCGGCGAGCAGTACTTC.

The chain combines TRBV5-1 with TRBJ1-2; 8 bases align to TRBD1. V was clipped by 4 bases and J by 4 bases; unmatched bases: 9. From germline, CDR1 is SGHRS and CDR2 YFSETQ. The CDR3 length is 15 residues. This CDR3 reads CASSPGQGFGYGYTF. CDR3 in DNA: TGCGCCAGCAGCCCCGGACAGGGTTTCGGCTATGGCTACACCTTC.

This chain links TRBV4-1 with TRBJ1-3; D not resolved. This CDR3 contains 13 residues. V dropped 6 bases and J dropped 1 base, with 7 bases sitting between them. Germline CDR1 MGHRA, CDR2 YSYEKL. Here the CDR3 reads CASRHRSGNTIYF. CDR3 bases: TGCGCCAGCAGGCACAGATCTGGAAACACCATATATTTT.

This clone was counted between two and nine times. The chain couples TRBV7-3 to TRBJ2-7; D tentatively reads TRBD1 or TRBD2 (5 bases each). The CDR3 contains 13 residues. V was trimmed by 3 bases and J by 5 bases, leaving 11 bases between them. CDR1 SGHTA and CDR2 FQGTGA come from the germline V gene. The CDR3 DNA reads as TGTGCCAGCAGCTTTGGCAGGGACGACGAGCAGTACTTC. Translation: CASSFGRDDEQYF. Variable domain in full (rest from reference TRBV7-3 and TRBJ2-7): GAGVSQTPSNKVTEKGKYVELRCDPISGHTALYWYRQSLGQGPEFLIYFQGTGAADDSGLPNDRFFAVRPEGSVSTLKIQRTERGDSAVYLCASSFGRDDEQYFGPGTRLTVT.

The chain joins TRBV9 to TRBJ1-3; the match to TRBD1 covers 7 bases. Per the germline V gene, CDR1 is SGDLS and CDR2 is YYNGEE. J lost 2 bases, V lost 0 bases, and 5 bases had no gene match. The CDR3 consists of 16 residues. Written as DNA, the CDR3 is TGTGCCAGCAGCGTAGAGGCAGGGGGGACTGGAAACACCATATATTTT. It is translated as CASSVEAGGTGNTIYF.

The rearrangement links TRBV12-3 or TRBV12-4 to TRBJ1-1; a possible D gene is TRBD1 (5 bases). V shed 5 bases and J shed 7 bases, with 11 bases lying between them. This CDR3 has 12 amino acids. DNA of the CDR3: TGTGCCAGCAGTCCAGGGCCCATTGAAGCTTTCTTT. This sequence encodes CASSPGPIEAFF.

The chain carries TRBV12-5 and TRBJ1-4, with D uncertain. Germline V gene sequence: CDR1 LGHNT, CDR2 FRNRAP. V lost 0 bases to trimming and J lost 4 bases, with 15 bases between them. CDR3 length: 17 amino acids. CDR3 sequence reads: CASGLVVSRPVNEKLFF. DNA for the CDR3: TGTGCTAGTGGTTTGGTAGTATCCCGACCGGTTAATGAAAAACTGTTTTTT.

This clone was counted once. The V call is TRBV27, the J call TRBJ1-2, with 12 bases that match TRBD1. This CDR3 is 16 amino acids long. After removal of 6 bases from V and 4 bases from J, the junction contained 9 bases not matched to a gene. The V gene's germline CDR1 is MNHEY and CDR2 SMNVEV (reference sequence). For the CDR3, the DNA is TGTGCCAGCAGCCCGGGACAGGGGGCTTGGGTCTATGGCTACACCTTC. This translates into CASSPGQGAWVYGYTF.